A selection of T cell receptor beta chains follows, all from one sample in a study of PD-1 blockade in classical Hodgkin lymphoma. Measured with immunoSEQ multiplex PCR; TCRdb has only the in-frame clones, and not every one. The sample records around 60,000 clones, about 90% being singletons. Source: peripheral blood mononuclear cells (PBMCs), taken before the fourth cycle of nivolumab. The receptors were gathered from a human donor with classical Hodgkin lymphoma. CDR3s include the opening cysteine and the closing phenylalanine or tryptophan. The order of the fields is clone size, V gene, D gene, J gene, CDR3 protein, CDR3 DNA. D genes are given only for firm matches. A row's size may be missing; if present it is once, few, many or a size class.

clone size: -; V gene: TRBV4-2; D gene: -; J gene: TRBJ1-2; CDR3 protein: CASSQGPIGPNYGYTF; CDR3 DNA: TGTGCCAGCAGCCAAGGTCCAATTGGCCCCAACTATGGCTACACCTTC
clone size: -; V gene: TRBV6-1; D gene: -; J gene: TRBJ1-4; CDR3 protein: CASKQNLAANEKLFF; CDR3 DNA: TGTGCCAGCAAACAAAACCTGGCGGCTAATGAAAAACTGTTTTTT
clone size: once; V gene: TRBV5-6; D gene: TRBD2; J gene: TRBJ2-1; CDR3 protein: CASSLGLAGGLAEQFF; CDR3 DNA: TGTGCCAGCAGCTTGGGACTAGCGGGGGGGCTGGCTGAGCAGTTCTTC
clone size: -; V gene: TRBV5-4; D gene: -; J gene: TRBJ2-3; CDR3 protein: CASSIGFFTDTQYF; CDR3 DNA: TGTGCCAGCAGCATAGGGTTTTTCACAGATACGCAGTATTTT
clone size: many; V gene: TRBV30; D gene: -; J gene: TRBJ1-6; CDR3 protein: CAWSKREHSPLHF; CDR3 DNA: TGTGCCTGGAGTAAACGGGAGCATTCACCCCTCCACTTT
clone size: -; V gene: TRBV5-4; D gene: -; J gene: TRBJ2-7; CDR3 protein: CASSSGETPYEQYF; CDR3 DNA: TGTGCCAGCAGCTCCGGGGAGACCCCCTACGAGCAGTACTTC
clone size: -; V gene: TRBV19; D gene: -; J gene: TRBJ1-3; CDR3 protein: CASSITGNTIYF; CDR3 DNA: TGTGCCAGTAGTATAACCGGAAACACCATATATTTT
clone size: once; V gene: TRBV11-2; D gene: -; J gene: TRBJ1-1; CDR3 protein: CASSGAVTEAFF; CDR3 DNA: TGTGCCAGCAGCGGGGCTGTGACTGAAGCTTTCTTT
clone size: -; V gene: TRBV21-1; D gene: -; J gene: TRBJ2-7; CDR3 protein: CASSYHQRGGIYEQYF; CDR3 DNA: TGTGCCAGCAGCTACCACCAGCGGGGGGGAATCTACGAGCAGTACTTC
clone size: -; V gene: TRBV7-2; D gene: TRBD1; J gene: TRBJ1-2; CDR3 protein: CASSSRDRDFSVYTF; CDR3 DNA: TGTGCCAGCAGCTCCCGGGACAGGGATTTTAGTGTCTACACCTTC
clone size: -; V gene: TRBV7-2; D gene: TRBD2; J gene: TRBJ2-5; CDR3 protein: CASSLGLALETQYF; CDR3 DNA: TGTGCCAGCAGCTTAGGACTAGCCTTAGAGACCCAGTACTTC
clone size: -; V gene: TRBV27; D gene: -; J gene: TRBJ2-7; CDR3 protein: CASIHAGGGSYEQYF; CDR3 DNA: TGTGCCAGCATCCACGCAGGGGGGGGCTCCTACGAGCAGTACTTC
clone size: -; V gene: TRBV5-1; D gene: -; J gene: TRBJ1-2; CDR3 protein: CASSLDSVGYTF; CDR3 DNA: TGCGCCAGCAGCTTGGATTCAGTGGGCTACACCTTC
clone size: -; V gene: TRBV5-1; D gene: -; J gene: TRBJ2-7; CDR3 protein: CASSLVSGQPYEQYF; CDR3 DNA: TGCGCCAGCAGCTTGGTTTCGGGACAACCCTACGAGCAGTACTTC